This record concerns one T cell receptor beta chain sequence. The data belong to a study of blood T cell repertoires in COVID-19. Across the whole study: The cDNA or gDNA used as material had been derived from T cells, B-cell-depleted T cells, or PBMCs.

Those who participated ranged in age from about 18 to 95 years and resided in 20 to 25 US areas. The study assigned cohorts using participant-reported clinical history. The germline V gene has CDR1 LNHDA and CDR2 SQIVND (reference sequence). The CDR3 extends over 14 amino acids. V was clipped by 6 bases and J by 3 bases; unmatched bases: 5. Generated by immunoSEQ multiplex PCR, the TCRdb table keeps only in-frame clones and is missing some. Among fewer than 200,000 clones listed, approximately 79% were seen once. The sequenced sample consisted of PBMCs or T cells enriched from blood (not recorded which). The chain links TRBV19 to TRBJ1-3, with TRBD1 matching over 7 bases. The sequence was collected from a woman in her fifties or sixties with acute COVID-19. The CDR3 DNA follows: TGTGCCAGTAGACCGACAGGGATTGGAAACACCATATATTTT. It is translated as CASRPTGIGNTIYF.